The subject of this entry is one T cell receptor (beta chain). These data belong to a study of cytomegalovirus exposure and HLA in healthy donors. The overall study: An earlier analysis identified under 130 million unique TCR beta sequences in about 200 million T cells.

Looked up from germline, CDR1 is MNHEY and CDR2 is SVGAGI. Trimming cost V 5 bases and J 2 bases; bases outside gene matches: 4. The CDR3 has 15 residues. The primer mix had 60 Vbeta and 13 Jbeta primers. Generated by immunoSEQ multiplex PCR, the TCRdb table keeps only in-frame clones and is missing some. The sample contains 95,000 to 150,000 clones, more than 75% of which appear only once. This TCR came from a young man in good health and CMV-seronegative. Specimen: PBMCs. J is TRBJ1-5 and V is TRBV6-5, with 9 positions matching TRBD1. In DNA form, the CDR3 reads TGTGCCAGCAGTCGGGGACAGGGAGGCAATCAGCCCCAGCATTTT. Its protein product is CASSRGQGGNQPQHF.